Detailed here is one T cell receptor beta chain. It has no known antigen specificity. No base quality information exists; no much larger clone differs at one position. This entry comes from a study of CD8 T cells in ankylosing spondylitis (dated by TCRdb to about 2017). For context, the study as a whole: T cell receptor beta repertoires were profiled in healthy donors and ankylosing spondylitis patients so that disease-linked TCR variants could be found. The full study cohort was made up of about 24 ankylosing spondylitis patients and around 100 healthy donors. Samples of peripheral blood were taken, and for ankylosing spondylitis patients, synovial fluid was collected as well. The paper's findings and limits, for the study overall: In peripheral blood, the disease-linked clones were found at relatively low frequencies and had a CD8+ phenotype. Significant enrichment of the disease-linked clones was reported in matched synovial fluid samples from ankylosing spondylitis patients. Some motif variants had previously been reported in the synovial fluid and blood of reactive arthritis patients, which suggests shared mechanisms of disease initiation. A TCR beta motif made up of several highly homologous amino acid variants appeared to be characteristic of blood from ankylosing spondylitis patients.

CDR1 and CDR2 are read off the germline V gene as SQVTM and ANQGSEA. The CDR3, from cysteine to phenylalanine, totals 13 residues. Of all the DNA, just the CDR3 is kept, 39 bases in frame from base 1. V loses 5 bases, J loses 2 bases, and the germline ends lie 12 bases apart. Sequenced using an Illumina HiSeq 2500. TCR beta libraries were prepared by quantitative 5'-RACE with molecular barcodes. Processing in the source paper ran as follows. Disease-linked TCR variants were identified with a new computational method built on a probabilistic model of VDJ rearrangement. TCRdb applied fastp at Q25 and MiXCR to the public reads, then kept only in-frame beta chains. Rows merge per CDR3 protein into single entries with the most common DNA and genes. Clone size and V and J calls follow TCRdb, not the original study. The sample table records roughly 100,000 distinct CDR3 sequences; over 6.5% of these occur just once. The ten largest clones represent 9.9% of the sample.

Input material: blood, either unsorted or a sorted T cell fraction (not recorded which). This clonotype was obtained from a male donor with ankylosing spondylitis or in good health (not recorded which). The chain employs TRBV29-1 and TRBJ1-2, and perhaps TRBD1 as D gene, on 6 matching bases. The CDR3 region: CSVSSGENYGYTF. The DNA reads as follows: TGCAGCGTTTCATCAGGGGAAAACTATGGCTACACCTTC.